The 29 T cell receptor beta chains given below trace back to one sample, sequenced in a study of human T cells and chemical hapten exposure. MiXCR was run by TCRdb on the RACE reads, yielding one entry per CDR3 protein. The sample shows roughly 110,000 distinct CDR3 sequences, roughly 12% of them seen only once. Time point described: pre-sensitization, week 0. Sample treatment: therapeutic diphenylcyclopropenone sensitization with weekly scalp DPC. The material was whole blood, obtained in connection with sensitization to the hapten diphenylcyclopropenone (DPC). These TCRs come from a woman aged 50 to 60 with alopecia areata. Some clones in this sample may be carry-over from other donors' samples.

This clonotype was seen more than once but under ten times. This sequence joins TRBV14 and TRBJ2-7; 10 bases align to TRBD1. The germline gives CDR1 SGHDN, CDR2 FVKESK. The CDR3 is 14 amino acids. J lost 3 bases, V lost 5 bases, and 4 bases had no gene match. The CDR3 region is CASSAGQGDYEQYF. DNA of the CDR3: TGTGCCAGCAGCGCCGGACAGGGGGACTACGAGCAGTACTTC.

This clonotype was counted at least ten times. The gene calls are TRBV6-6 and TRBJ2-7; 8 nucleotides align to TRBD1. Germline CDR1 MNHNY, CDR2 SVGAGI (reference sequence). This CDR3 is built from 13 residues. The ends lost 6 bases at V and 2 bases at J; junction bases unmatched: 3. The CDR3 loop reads CASRRGQAYEQYF. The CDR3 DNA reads TGTGCCAGCAGACGGGGACAGGCCTACGAGCAGTACTTC.

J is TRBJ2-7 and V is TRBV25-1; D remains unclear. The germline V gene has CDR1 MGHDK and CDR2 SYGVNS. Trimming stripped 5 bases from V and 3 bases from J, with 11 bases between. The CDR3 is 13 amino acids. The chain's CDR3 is CASSPTPGYEQYF. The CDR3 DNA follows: TGTGCCAGCAGTCCCACCCCGGGCTACGAGCAGTACTTC.

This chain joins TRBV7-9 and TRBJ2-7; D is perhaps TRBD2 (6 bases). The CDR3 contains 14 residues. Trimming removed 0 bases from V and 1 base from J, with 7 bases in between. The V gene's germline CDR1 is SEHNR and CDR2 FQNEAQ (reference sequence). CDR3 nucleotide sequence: TGTGCCAGCAGCTTAGCGGGAGGATCCTACGAGCAGTACTTC. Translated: CASSLAGGSYEQYF.

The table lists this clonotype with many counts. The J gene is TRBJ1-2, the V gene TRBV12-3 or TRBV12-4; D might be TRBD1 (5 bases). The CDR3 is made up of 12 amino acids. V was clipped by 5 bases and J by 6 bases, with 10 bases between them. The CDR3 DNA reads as TGTGCCAGCAGTGGGGACGGGAATGGCTACACCTTC. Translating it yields CASSGDGNGYTF.

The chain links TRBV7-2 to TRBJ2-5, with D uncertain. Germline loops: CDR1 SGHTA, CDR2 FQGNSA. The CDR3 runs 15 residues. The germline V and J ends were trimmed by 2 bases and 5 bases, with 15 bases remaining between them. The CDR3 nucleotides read TGTGCCAGCAGCTTAAGTTCTTACGCCGGGGAGACCCAGTACTTC. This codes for CASSLSSYAGETQYF.

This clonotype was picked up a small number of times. CDR3 sequence reads: CASSLLLSYEQYF. In DNA form, the CDR3 reads TGTGCCAGCAGCCTTCTCCTCTCCTACGAGCAGTACTTC. V is TRBV2 and J is TRBJ2-7; no clear D gene. V gave up 6 bases and J gave up 0 bases, with 9 bases separating them. CDR3 length: 13 amino acids. The germline gives CDR1 SNHLY, CDR2 FYNNEI.

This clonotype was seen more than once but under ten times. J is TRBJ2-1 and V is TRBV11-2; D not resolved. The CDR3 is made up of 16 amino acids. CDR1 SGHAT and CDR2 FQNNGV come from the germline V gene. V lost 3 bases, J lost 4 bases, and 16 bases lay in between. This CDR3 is CASSFPQRADYNEQFF. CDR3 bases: TGTGCCAGCAGCTTTCCCCAACGGGCCGATTACAATGAGCAGTTCTTC. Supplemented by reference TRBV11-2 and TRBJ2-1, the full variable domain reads EAGVAQSPRYKIIEKRQSVAFWCNPISGHATLYWYQQILGQGPKLLIQFQNNGVVDDSQLPKDRFSAERLKGVDSTLKIQPAKLEDSAVYLCASSFPQRADYNEQFFGPGTRLTVL.

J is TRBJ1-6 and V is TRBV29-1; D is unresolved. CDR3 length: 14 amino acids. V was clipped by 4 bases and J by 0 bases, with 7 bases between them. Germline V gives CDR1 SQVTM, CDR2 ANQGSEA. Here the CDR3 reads CSVAESSYNSPLHF. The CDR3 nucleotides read TGCAGCGTTGCGGAGAGCTCCTATAATTCACCCCTCCACTTT.

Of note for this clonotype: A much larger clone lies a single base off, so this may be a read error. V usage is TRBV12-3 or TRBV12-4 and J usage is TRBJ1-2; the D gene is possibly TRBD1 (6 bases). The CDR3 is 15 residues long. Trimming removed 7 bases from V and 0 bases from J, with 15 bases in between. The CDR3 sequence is CASTRTRDTNYGYTF. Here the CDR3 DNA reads TGTGCCAGCACTCGCACTCGGGACACTAACTATGGCTACACCTTC.

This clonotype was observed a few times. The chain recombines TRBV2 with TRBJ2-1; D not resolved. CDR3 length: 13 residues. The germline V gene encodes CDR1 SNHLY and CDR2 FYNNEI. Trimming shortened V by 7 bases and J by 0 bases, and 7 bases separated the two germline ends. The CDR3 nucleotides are TGTGCCAGCACTCAAAGCTCCTACAATGAGCAGTTCTTC. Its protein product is CASTQSSYNEQFF.

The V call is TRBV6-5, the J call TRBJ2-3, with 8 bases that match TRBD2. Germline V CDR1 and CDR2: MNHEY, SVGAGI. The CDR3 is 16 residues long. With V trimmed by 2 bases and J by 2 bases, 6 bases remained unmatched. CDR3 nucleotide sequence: TGTGCCAGCAGTTACGCGGGGGGCGGCATCACAGATACGCAGTATTTT. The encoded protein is CASSYAGGGITDTQYF.

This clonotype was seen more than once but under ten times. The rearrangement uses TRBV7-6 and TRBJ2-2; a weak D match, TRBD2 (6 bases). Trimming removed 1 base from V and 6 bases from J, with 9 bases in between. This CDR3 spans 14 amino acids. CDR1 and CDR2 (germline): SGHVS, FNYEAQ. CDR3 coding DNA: TGTGCCAGCAGCTTAGTGGGGGGATCCGGGGAGCTGTTTTTT. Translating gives CASSLVGGSGELFF.

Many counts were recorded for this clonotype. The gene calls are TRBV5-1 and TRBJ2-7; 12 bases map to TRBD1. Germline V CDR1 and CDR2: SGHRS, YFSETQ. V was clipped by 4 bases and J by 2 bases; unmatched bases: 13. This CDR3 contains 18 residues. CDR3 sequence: CASSRGQGATSPAYEQYF. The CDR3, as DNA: TGCGCCAGCAGCCGGGGACAGGGGGCGACTTCCCCCGCCTACGAGCAGTACTTC.

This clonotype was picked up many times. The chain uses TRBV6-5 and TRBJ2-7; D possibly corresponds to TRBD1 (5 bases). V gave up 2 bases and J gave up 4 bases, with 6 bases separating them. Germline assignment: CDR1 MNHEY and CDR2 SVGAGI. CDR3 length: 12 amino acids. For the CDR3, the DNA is TGTGCCAGCAGTTACAGGGGTTACGAGCAGTACTTC. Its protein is CASSYRGYEQYF.

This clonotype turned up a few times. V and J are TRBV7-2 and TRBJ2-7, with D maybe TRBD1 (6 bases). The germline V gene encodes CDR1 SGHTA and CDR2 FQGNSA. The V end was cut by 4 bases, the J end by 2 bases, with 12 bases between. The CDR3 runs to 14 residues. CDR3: CASSSGQWTYEQYF. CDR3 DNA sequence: TGTGCCAGCAGCTCAGGACAGTGGACCTACGAGCAGTACTTC.

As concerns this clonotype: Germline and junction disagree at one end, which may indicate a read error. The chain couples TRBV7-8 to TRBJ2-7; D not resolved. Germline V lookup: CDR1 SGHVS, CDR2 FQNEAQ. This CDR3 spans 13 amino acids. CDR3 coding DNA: TGTGCCAGCAGCTATTCCCCAGGTACCGAGCAGTGCTTC. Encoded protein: CASSYSPGTEQCF.

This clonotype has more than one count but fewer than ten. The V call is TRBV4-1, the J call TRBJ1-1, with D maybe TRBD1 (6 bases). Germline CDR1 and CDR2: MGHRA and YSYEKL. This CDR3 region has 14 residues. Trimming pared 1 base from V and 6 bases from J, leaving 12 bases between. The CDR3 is CASSQGTEVAEAFF. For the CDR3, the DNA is TGCGCCAGCAGCCAAGGGACAGAGGTTGCTGAAGCTTTCTTT.

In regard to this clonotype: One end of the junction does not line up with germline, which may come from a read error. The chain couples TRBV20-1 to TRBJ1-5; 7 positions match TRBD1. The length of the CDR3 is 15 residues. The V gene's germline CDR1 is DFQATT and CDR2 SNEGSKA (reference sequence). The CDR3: CSARLTGAGNHPQHF. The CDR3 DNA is TGCAGTGCGCGACTCACAGGGGCCGGCAATCATCCCCAGCATTTT.

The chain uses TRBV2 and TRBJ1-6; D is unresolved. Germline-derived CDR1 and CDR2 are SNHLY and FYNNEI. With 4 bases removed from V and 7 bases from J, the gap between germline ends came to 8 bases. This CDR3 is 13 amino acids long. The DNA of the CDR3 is TGTGCCAGCAGTGGGCAGGACAATTCACCCCTCCACTTT. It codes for CASSGQDNSPLHF.

CDR3 residues: CASSQGLAGGEQFF. The CDR3 DNA sequence: TGTGCCAGCAGCCAGGGACTAGCGGGAGGTGAGCAGTTCTTC. This chain uses TRBV27 with TRBJ2-1; 15 bases agree with TRBD2. This CDR3 is 14 amino acids long. J gave up 9 bases and V 6 bases, and 3 bases lay outside the gene matches. Per germline, CDR1 MNHEY and CDR2 SMNVEV (reference sequence).

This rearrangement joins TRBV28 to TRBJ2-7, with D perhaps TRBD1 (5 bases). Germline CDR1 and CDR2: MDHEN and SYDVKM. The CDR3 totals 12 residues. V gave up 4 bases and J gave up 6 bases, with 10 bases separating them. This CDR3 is CASSSTGAEQYF. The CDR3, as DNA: TGTGCCAGCAGTTCAACAGGTGCCGAGCAGTACTTC. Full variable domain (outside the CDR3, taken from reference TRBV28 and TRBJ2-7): DVKVTQSSRYLVKRTGEKVFLECVQDMDHENMFWYRQDPGLGLRLIYFSYDVKMKEKGDIPEGYSVSREKKERFSLILESASTNQTSMYLCASSSTGAEQYFGPGTRLTVT.

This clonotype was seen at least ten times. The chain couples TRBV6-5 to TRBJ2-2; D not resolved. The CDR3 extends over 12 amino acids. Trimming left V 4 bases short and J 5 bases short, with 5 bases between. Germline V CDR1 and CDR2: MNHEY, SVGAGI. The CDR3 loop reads CASSSPTGELFF. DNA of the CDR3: TGTGCCAGCAGTTCTCCAACCGGGGAGCTGTTTTTT.

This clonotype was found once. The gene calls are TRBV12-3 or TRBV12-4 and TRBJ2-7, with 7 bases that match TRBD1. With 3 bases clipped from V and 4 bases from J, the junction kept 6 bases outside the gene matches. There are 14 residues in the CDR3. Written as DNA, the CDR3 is TGTGCCAGCAGTTTCGGACAGGCATCGTACGAGCAGTACTTC. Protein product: CASSFGQASYEQYF.

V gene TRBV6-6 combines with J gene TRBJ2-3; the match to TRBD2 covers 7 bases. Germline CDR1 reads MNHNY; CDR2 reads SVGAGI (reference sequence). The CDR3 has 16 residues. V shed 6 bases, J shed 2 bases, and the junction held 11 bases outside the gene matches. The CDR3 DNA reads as TGTGCCAGCAGCCGATGGACTAGAGATACCACAGATACGCAGTATTTT. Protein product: CASSRWTRDTTDTQYF.

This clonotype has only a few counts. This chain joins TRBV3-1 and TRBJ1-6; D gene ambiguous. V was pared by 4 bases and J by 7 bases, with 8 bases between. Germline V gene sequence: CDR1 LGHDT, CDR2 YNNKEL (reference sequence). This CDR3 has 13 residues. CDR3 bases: TGTGCCAGCAGCCCTTCAGCAAATTCACCCCTCCACTTT. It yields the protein CASSPSANSPLHF.

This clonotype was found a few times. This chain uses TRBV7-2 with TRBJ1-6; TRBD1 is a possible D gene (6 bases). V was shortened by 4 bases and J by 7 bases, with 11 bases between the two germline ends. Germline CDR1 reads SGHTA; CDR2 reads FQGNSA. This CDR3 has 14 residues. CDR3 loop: CASSYRDGNSPLHF. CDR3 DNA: TGTGCCAGCAGCTACAGGGATGGCAATTCACCCCTCCACTTT.

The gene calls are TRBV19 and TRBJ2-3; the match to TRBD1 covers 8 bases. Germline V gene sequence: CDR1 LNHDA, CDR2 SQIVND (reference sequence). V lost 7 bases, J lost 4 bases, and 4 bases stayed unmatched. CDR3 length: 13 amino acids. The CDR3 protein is CASTAGGADTQYF. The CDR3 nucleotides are TGTGCCAGTACCGCAGGGGGCGCAGATACGCAGTATTTT.

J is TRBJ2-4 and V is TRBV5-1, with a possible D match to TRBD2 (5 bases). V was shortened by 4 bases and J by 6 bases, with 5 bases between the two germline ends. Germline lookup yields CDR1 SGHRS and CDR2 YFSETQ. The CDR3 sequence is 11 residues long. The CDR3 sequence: CASSEGNIQYF. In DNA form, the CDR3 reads TGCGCCAGCAGCGAGGGAAACATTCAGTACTTC.